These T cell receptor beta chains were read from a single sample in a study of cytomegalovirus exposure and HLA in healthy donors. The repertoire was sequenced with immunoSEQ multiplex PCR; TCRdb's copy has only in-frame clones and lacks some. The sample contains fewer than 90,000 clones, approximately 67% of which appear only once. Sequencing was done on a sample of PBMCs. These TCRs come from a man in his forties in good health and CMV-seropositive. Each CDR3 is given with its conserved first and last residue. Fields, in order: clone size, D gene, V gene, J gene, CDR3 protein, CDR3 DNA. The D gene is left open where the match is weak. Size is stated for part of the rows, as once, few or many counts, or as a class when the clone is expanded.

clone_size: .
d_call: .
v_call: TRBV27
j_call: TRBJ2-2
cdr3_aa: CASSSGTGELFF
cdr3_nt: TGTGCCAGCAGTTCGGGCACCGGGGAGCTGTTTTTT

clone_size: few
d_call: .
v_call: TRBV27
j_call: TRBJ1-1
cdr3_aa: CASSLQGWGTEAFF
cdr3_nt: TGTGCCAGCAGTTTACAGGGATGGGGCACTGAAGCTTTCTTT

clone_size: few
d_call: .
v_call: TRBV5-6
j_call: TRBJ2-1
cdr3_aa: CASSSNTPNEQFF
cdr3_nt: TGTGCCAGCAGCTCAAACACACCGAATGAGCAGTTCTTC

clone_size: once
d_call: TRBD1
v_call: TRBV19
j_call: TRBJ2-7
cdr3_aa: CASSFDRVPSYEQYF
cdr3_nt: TGTGCCAGTAGCTTCGACAGGGTACCGTCCTACGAGCAGTACTTC

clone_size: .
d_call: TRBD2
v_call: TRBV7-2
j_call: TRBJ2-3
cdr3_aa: CASSRLAGEADTQYF
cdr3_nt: TGTGCCAGCAGCAGACTAGCGGGAGAAGCAGATACGCAGTATTTT

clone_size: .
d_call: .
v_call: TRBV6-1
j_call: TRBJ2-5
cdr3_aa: CASSEMQATQYF
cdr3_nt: TGTGCCAGCAGTGAAATGCAGGCCACCCAGTACTTC

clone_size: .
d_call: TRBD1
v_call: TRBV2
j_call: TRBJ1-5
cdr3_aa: CASKQTGGGQPQHF
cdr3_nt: TGTGCCAGCAAACAAACAGGGGGCGGTCAGCCCCAGCATTTT

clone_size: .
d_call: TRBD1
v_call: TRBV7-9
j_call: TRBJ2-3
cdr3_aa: CASSLTGADTQYF
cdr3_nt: TGTGCCAGCAGCTTAACAGGGGCAGATACGCAGTATTTT

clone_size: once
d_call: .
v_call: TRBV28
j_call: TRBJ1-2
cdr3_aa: CASGGYTF
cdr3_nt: TGTGCCTCGGGTGGCTACACCTTC

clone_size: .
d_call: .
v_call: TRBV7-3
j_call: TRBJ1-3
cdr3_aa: CASSLTMGNTIYF
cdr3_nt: TGTGCCAGCAGCTTAACTATGGGAAACACCATATATTTT

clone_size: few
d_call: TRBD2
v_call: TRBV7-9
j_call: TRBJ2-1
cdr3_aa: CASSGGLAGAYEQFF
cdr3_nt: TGTGCCAGCAGCGGGGGACTAGCGGGAGCCTATGAGCAGTTCTTC

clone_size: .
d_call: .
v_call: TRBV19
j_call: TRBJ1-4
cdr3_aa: CASSPGHLNEKLFF
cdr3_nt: TGTGCCAGTAGCCCGGGACACCTGAATGAAAAACTGTTTTTT

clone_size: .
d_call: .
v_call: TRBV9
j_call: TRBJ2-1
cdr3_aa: CASSQEEGGYYNEQFF
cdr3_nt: TGTGCCAGCAGCCAAGAGGAAGGCGGATACTACAATGAGCAGTTCTTC

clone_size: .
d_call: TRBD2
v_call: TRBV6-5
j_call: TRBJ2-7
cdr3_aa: CASSLTSGSSYEQYF
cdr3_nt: TGTGCCAGCAGCCTGACTAGCGGGAGCTCCTACGAGCAGTACTTC

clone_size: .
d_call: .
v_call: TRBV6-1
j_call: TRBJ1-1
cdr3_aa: CASSDYRASGYTEAFF
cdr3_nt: TGTGCCAGCAGTGACTACCGGGCCTCAGGGTACACTGAAGCTTTCTTT

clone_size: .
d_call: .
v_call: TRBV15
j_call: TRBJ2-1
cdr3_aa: CATARDSSYNEQFF
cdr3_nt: TGTGCCACCGCGCGAGATAGCTCCTACAATGAGCAGTTCTTC

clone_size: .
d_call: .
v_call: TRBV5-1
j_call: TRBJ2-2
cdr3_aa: CASSFTGQNTGELFF
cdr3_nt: TGCGCCAGCAGCTTTACGGGACAGAACACCGGGGAGCTGTTTTTT